This T cell receptor (beta chain) was recorded in a study of blood T cell repertoires in COVID-19. Across the study: PBMCs, B-cell-depleted T cells, or T cells were the source of the cDNA or gDNA that made up the material.

Categorization into cohorts depended on clinical history that participants reported. Sequencing used immunoSEQ multiplex PCR; TCRdb keeps in-frame clones, though not all of them. The sample yields about 400,000 clones, over 85% seen once. This CDR3 is built from 14 residues. V shed 6 bases and J shed 2 bases, with 13 bases lying between them. Germline assignment: CDR1 MNHEY and CDR2 SMNVEV (reference sequence). The chain uses TRBV27 and TRBJ1-2, with a possible D match to TRBD1 (5 bases). The sequenced material came from PBMCs or T cells enriched from blood (not recorded which). This receptor was identified in a woman in her 30s who had recovered from COVID-19. The CDR3 sequence: CASSSPYRNYGYTF. The DNA for the CDR3 is TGTGCCAGCAGCTCCCCCTACAGGAACTATGGCTACACCTTC.